This TCR beta chain was profiled in a study of a mutant IDH1 vaccine in newly diagnosed glioma. Background on the study: Patients were started on vaccination 4-6 weeks after radiotherapy alone, or with temozolomide cycles. Treated individuals were around 60% male and approximately 40% female, averaging about 42 years of age. Patients got radiotherapy, temozolomide, or both beforehand, and most got both.

Measured with immunoSEQ multiplex PCR; TCRdb has only the in-frame clones, and not every one. The repertoire holds over 95,000 clones, with 85% to 90% as singletons. This clone was observed a single time. Its antigen is not known. Stated time point: week 11, during vaccination. Each dose delivered 300 ug of mutant IDH1 20-mer peptide subcutaneously with imiquimod. Newly diagnosed WHO grade 3 or 4 IDH1-mutant, ATRX-lost astrocytomas were identified in the donors. The CDR3 sequence is 14 residues long. After removal of 5 bases from V and 6 bases from J, the junction contained 9 bases not matched to a gene. The V gene's germline CDR1 is SGHTA and CDR2 FQGNSA.

The chain uses TRBV7-2 and TRBJ2-7; 8 bases are a match to TRBD1. The sequence derives from a woman aged 50 to 65 with glioma. The sample in question was PBMCs, obtained from a glioma patient whose treatment included an IDH1 peptide vaccine. CDR3 DNA: TGTGCCAGCAGCCCCAGGACAGGGTGGCCCGAGCAGTACTTC. Its translation: CASSPRTGWPEQYF.